These 26 T cell receptor beta chains were sequenced from one sample in a study of OX40 agonist ivuxolimab in advanced cancers. Assay used: immunoSEQ multiplex PCR; TCRdb lists only in-frame clones, some missing. The sample has roughly 60,000 clones; roughly 84% are singletons. Sample: CD4+ or CD8+ T cells sorted from blood, taken in a trial of the OX40 agonist ivuxolimab. These receptors all come from an adult with an advanced solid tumor such as melanoma, head and neck, liver or kidney cancer.

This clone was counted once. The CDR3, as DNA: TGTGCCAGCAGTTTGGGGGGACTCCCTATGGGTGGCTACACCTTC. Its translation is CASSLGGLPMGGYTF. The gene calls are TRBV28 and TRBJ1-2; D is possibly TRBD1 (5 bases). The CDR3 length is 15 residues. CDR1 and CDR2 from the germline V gene are MDHEN and SYDVKM. The V end lost 3 bases, the J end lost 7 bases, and 18 bases lay between the germline ends.

This chain connects TRBV19 to TRBJ1-2; possibly TRBD1 for D (6 bases). This CDR3 spans 14 amino acids. Germline-derived CDR1 and CDR2 are LNHDA and SQIVND (reference sequence). Trimming removed 8 bases from V and 4 bases from J, with 17 bases in between. DNA of the CDR3: TGTGCCAGTCACTTACAGGGAGAAGGCTATGGCTACACCTTC. The encoded protein is CASHLQGEGYGYTF. Full variable domain (missing parts from reference TRBV19 and TRBJ1-2): DGGITQSPKYLFRKEGQNVTLSCEQNLNHDAMYWYRQDPGQGLRLIYYSQIVNDFQKGDIAEGYSVSREKKESFPLTVTSAQKNPTAFYLCASHLQGEGYGYTFGSGTRLTVV.

This sequence joins TRBV6-6 and TRBJ1-1; D perhaps matches TRBD1 (5 bases). Trimming pared 4 bases from V and 4 bases from J, leaving 19 bases between. The CDR3 consists of 16 residues. Germline CDR1 MNHNY, CDR2 SVGAGI (reference sequence). The CDR3 nucleotides read TGTGCCAGCAGTTCCCCCGCCGGGACTGGCCCCACTGAAGCTTTCTTT. Translating gives CASSSPAGTGPTEAFF.

The chain employs TRBV6-4 and TRBJ2-3; D perhaps matches TRBD2 (5 bases). This CDR3 is built from 14 residues. V was clipped by 2 bases and J by 1 base, with 7 bases between them. Germline V CDR1 and CDR2: MRHNA, SNTAGT. The CDR3 spells CASSDGLGTDTQYF. The CDR3, as DNA: TGTGCCAGCAGTGACGGACTCGGCACAGATACGCAGTATTTT.

V is TRBV12-5 and J is TRBJ2-7, with 7 bases that match TRBD2. The CDR3 loop spans 19 amino acids. The trim removed 1 base at V and 5 bases at J, leaving 20 bases unmatched. The germline gives CDR1 LGHNT, CDR2 FRNRAP. The CDR3 here is CASGLAQGAWRETVNEQYF. In DNA form, the CDR3 reads TGTGCTAGTGGTTTGGCCCAAGGGGCCTGGCGGGAGACTGTCAACGAGCAGTACTTC.

The CDR3 coding sequence is TGTGCCAGCTCACCCCAATCGGAGAACACTGAAGCTTTCTTT. Encoded protein: CASSPQSENTEAFF. The genes are TRBV18 and TRBJ1-1; D is uncertain. This CDR3 has 14 amino acids. V was trimmed by 3 bases and J by 1 base, leaving 9 bases between them. In germline, CDR1 is KGHSH, CDR2 LQKENI.

The gene calls are TRBV6-6 and TRBJ1-1; D remains ambiguous. Germline CDR1 is MNHNY and CDR2 is SVGAGI (reference sequence). Trimming removed 7 bases at V and 3 bases at J, with 12 bases between. The CDR3 is made up of 13 amino acids. The DNA of the CDR3 is TGTGCCAGCACCGACGGCAGTGACACTGAAGCTTTCTTT. It yields the protein CASTDGSDTEAFF.

The rearrangement joins TRBV7-2 to TRBJ2-1; 9 positions agree with TRBD2. With 3 bases clipped from V and 6 bases from J, the junction kept 3 bases outside the gene matches. In germline, CDR1 is SGHTA, CDR2 FQGNSA. The CDR3 sequence is 14 residues long. The CDR3 DNA is TGTGCCAGCAGCTTGGCTAGCGGGATCAATGAGCAGTTCTTC. This translates into CASSLASGINEQFF.

This chain joins TRBV28 and TRBJ1-5; the D is unclear. CDR3 length: 13 residues. Trimming removed 3 bases from V and 5 bases from J, with 8 bases in between. Germline V gene data show CDR1 as MDHEN and CDR2 as SYDVKM. The CDR3 is CASSFDGYQPQHF. The CDR3 nucleotides are TGTGCCAGCAGTTTTGATGGGTATCAGCCCCAGCATTTT.

This clone occurred a few times. This rearrangement joins TRBV19 to TRBJ1-4; the match to TRBD1 covers 7 bases. Trimming cost V 6 bases and J 6 bases; bases outside gene matches: 7. Per the germline V gene, CDR1 is LNHDA and CDR2 is SQIVND (reference sequence). The CDR3 has 14 residues. DNA of the CDR3: TGTGCCAGTAGACCTAGACAGGGCGATGAAAAACTGTTTTTT. The encoded protein is CASRPRQGDEKLFF.

The CDR3 reads CASSYRQLGLDTEAFF. The CDR3 DNA follows: TGTGCCAGCAGTTACCGACAGTTAGGCTTGGACACTGAAGCTTTCTTT. The gene calls are TRBV28 and TRBJ1-1, with D possibly TRBD1 on 5 matching bases. The CDR3 contains 16 residues. Germline V CDR1 and CDR2: MDHEN, SYDVKM. Trimming left V 4 bases short and J 3 bases short, with 18 bases between.

The rearrangement uses TRBV29-1 and TRBJ2-7; a weak D match, TRBD1 (5 bases). The V end was cut by 7 bases, the J end by 2 bases, with 12 bases between. CDR1 and CDR2 from the germline V gene are SQVTM and ANQGSEA. This CDR3 comprises 12 residues. The chain's CDR3 is CSARQSTYEQYF. Here the CDR3 DNA reads TGCAGCGCCCGACAGAGTACCTACGAGCAGTACTTC.

This rearrangement joins TRBV6-5 to TRBJ2-3; D may be TRBD2 (5 bases). V lost 7 bases and J lost 8, with 19 bases in between. The CDR3 sequence is 14 residues long. Germline lookup yields CDR1 MNHEY and CDR2 SVGAGI. In DNA, the CDR3 is TGTGCCAGCACCGTGGACTCTTCAGGTGGTACGCAGTATTTT. Translating gives CASTVDSSGGTQYF.

The chain couples TRBV6-1 to TRBJ1-1; D gene uncertain. The ends were cut back, 1 base at V and 8 bases at J, with 2 bases in the middle. This CDR3 is built from 10 residues. The germline CDR1 and CDR2 sequences are MNHNS and SASEGT. CDR3 nucleotide sequence: TGTGCCAGCAGTGAAGGGGAAGCTTTCTTT. Its protein is CASSEGEAFF.

V gene TRBV5-1 combines with J gene TRBJ1-1, with TRBD1 as a possible D gene (6 bases). Deletions cut 0 bases from V and 7 bases from J, with 10 bases between. The germline V gene encodes CDR1 SGHRS and CDR2 YFSETQ. The CDR3 is 13 residues long. The CDR3 loop is CASSLGGASEAFF. The DNA of the CDR3 is TGCGCCAGCAGCTTGGGGGGGGCCAGTGAAGCTTTCTTT.

The rearrangement joins TRBV5-1 to TRBJ2-5; D call uncertain. The germline CDR1 and CDR2 sequences are SGHRS and YFSETQ. This CDR3 comprises 11 residues. Trimming pared 4 bases from V and 5 bases from J, leaving 6 bases between. This chain's CDR3 is CASSVGETQYF. CDR3 DNA: TGCGCCAGCAGCGTAGGGGAGACCCAGTACTTC. The complete variable domain, with remaining parts taken from reference TRBV5-1 and TRBJ2-5, reads KAGVTQTPRYLIKTRGQQVTLSCSPISGHRSVSWYQQTPGQGLQFLFEYFSETQRNKGNFPGRFSGRQFSNSRSEMNVSTLELGDSALYLCASSVGETQYFGPGTRLLVL.

This clone was picked up a small number of times. The chain combines TRBV20-1 with TRBJ2-5; D not resolved. The germline V gene encodes CDR1 DFQATT and CDR2 SNEGSKA (reference sequence). Deletions cut 5 bases from V and 5 bases from J, with 9 bases between. The CDR3 covers 11 residues. In DNA, the CDR3 is TGCAGTGCTCCCATGGGGGAGACCCAGTACTTC. Translation: CSAPMGETQYF.

The V gene is TRBV10-3, the J gene TRBJ2-5, with D perhaps matching TRBD2 (5 bases). The DNA end is a closer match to TRBJ2-7, so the J assignment may be wrong. This CDR3 is built from 13 residues. Looked up from germline, CDR1 is ENHRY and CDR2 is SYGVKD. The CDR3 nucleotides read TGTGCCATCAGTGAGGGAGGTATCAACGAGCAGTACTTC. It specifies CAISEGGINEQYF.

The V call is TRBV28, the J call TRBJ1-4, with 7 bases fitting TRBD1. Germline CDR1 and CDR2: MDHEN and SYDVKM. This CDR3 comprises 15 residues. After removal of 6 bases from V and 7 bases from J, the junction contained 11 bases not matched to a gene. For the CDR3, the DNA is TGTGCCAGCAGCGCAAACAGGGGTTTTGGTGAAAAACTGTTTTTT. It yields the protein CASSANRGFGEKLFF.

Remarks on this clone: The junction does not match germline at one end; this may be a read error. This chain joins TRBV18 and TRBJ1-4, with 10 bases aligning to TRBD1. Germline values: CDR1 KGHSH, CDR2 LQKENI. This CDR3 contains 15 residues. The CDR3 protein is CASSLGTGAVGSYDF. For the CDR3, the DNA is TGTGCCAGCTCACTCGGGACAGGGGCCGTAGGTTCCTATGATTTT.

This chain links TRBV19 with TRBJ2-2; D is perhaps TRBD1 or TRBD2 (6 bases each). The CDR3 has 15 amino acids. With 5 bases removed from V and 7 bases from J, the gap between germline ends came to 17 bases. The V gene's germline CDR1 is LNHDA and CDR2 SQIVND (reference sequence). This CDR3 reads CASSVSSVGGGELFF. The CDR3 DNA sequence: TGTGCCAGTAGTGTCTCTAGCGTAGGGGGCGGGGAGCTGTTTTTT.

In nucleotides, the CDR3 is TGTGCCAGCAGCCCCGGGGGGGGCGCTCTCCAAGAGACCCAGTACTTC. It specifies CASSPGGGALQETQYF. This rearrangement joins TRBV5-4 to TRBJ2-5; 8 nucleotides match TRBD2. Trimming took 4 bases from V and 1 from J; bases not matched to a gene: 9. Germline lookup yields CDR1 SGHNT and CDR2 YYREEE (reference sequence). This CDR3 spans 16 amino acids.

The J gene is TRBJ2-7, the V gene TRBV12-5, with D uncertain. The ends were cut back, 3 bases at V and 7 bases at J, with 7 bases in the middle. Looked up from germline, CDR1 is LGHNT and CDR2 is FRNRAP. CDR3 length: 11 residues. In nucleotides, the CDR3 is TGTGCTAGTGGTTTAATCTGGGAGCAGTACTTC. Amino acids: CASGLIWEQYF.

DNA for the CDR3: TGTGCCAGCAGCGTAGAGAGCGGGCCCCTCTACGAGCAGTACTTC. Translating it yields CASSVESGPLYEQYF. The chain has TRBV9 and TRBJ2-7, with a possible D match to TRBD2 (6 bases). V lost 0 bases, J lost 3 bases, and 13 bases lay in between. The CDR3 is made up of 15 amino acids. The germline gives CDR1 SGDLS, CDR2 YYNGEE.

In this sample, this clone turned up once. J is TRBJ1-5 and V is TRBV28; tentative D call: TRBD1 (5 bases). Germline V gives CDR1 MDHEN, CDR2 SYDVKM. V lost 3 bases and J lost 2, with 14 bases in between. There are 16 residues in the CDR3. For the CDR3, the DNA is TGTGCCAGCAGTTTTTGGCAGGGTGGGGGCAATCAGCCCCAGCATTTT. Residues: CASSFWQGGGNQPQHF.

This clone has only one observation. This chain links TRBV6-1 with TRBJ2-3; 7 nucleotides agree with TRBD1. From germline, CDR1 is MNHNS and CDR2 SASEGT. CDR3 length: 15 amino acids. The ends lost 6 bases at V and 4 bases at J; junction bases unmatched: 10. In nucleotides, the CDR3 is TGTGCCAGCAGGAAGGAGACAGGGTCCGCAGATACGCAGTATTTT. It is translated as CASRKETGSADTQYF.